A selection of T cell receptor beta chains follows, all from one sample in a study of vaccination effects on CD4 cells after COVID-19. Sequenced by immunoSEQ multiplex PCR; TCRdb stores in-frame clones only, minus some. This table has 62,000 or so clones, 80% appearing once. Antigens for these TCRs are unknown. Source: CD4+ T cells from PBMCs cultured with SARS-CoV-2 spike peptides, taken before COVID-19 vaccination. Every receptor here comes from a human donor who received a COVID-19 vaccine. CDR3s include the opening cysteine and the closing phenylalanine or tryptophan. The D gene is left open where the match is weak. Size tells how often a clone was seen (once, few, many) or the class of an expanded clone, and some rows leave it out.

d_gene: .; v_gene: TRBV5-1; j_gene: TRBJ1-2; abundance: .; CDR3nt: TGCGCCAGCAGCTTACTGGGCCGAGGGGGGGACCATGGCTACACCTTC; CDR3aa: CASSLLGRGGDHGYTF
d_gene: .; v_gene: TRBV18; j_gene: TRBJ1-4; abundance: .; CDR3nt: TGTGCCAGCTCACCCCATAAAGGGGGTGAAAAACTGTTTTTT; CDR3aa: CASSPHKGGEKLFF
d_gene: TRBD2; v_gene: TRBV9; j_gene: TRBJ2-1; abundance: .; CDR3nt: TGTGCCAGCAGCGTACGAGGACTAGCGGGGGGGCCGGTAGATGAGCAGTTCTTC; CDR3aa: CASSVRGLAGGPVDEQFF
d_gene: TRBD2; v_gene: TRBV14; j_gene: TRBJ2-3; abundance: .; CDR3nt: TGTGCCAGCAGCCAACTAGCGGGGCCAGATACGCAGTATTTT; CDR3aa: CASSQLAGPDTQYF
d_gene: .; v_gene: TRBV30; j_gene: TRBJ1-6; abundance: .; CDR3nt: TGTGCCTGGGGGTTGAGTTCCAATTCACCCCTCCACTTT; CDR3aa: CAWGLSSNSPLHF
d_gene: .; v_gene: TRBV25-1; j_gene: TRBJ1-6; abundance: .; CDR3nt: TGTGCCAGCAGTGACCAAAATAGCGGTTCACCCCTCCACTTT; CDR3aa: CASSDQNSGSPLHF
d_gene: TRBD1; v_gene: TRBV7-8; j_gene: TRBJ1-5; abundance: .; CDR3nt: TGTGCCAGCAGCGACAGGGGATTTAGCAATCAGCCCCAGCATTTT; CDR3aa: CASSDRGFSNQPQHF
d_gene: TRBD1; v_gene: TRBV29-1; j_gene: TRBJ2-1; abundance: .; CDR3nt: TGCAGCGTTGAGGGACAGGGAGGCAACAATGAGCAGTTCTTC; CDR3aa: CSVEGQGGNNEQFF
d_gene: .; v_gene: TRBV9; j_gene: TRBJ1-5; abundance: .; CDR3nt: TGTGCCAGCAGCGTAGCGCCCGATAGCAATCAGCCCCAGCATTTT; CDR3aa: CASSVAPDSNQPQHF
d_gene: TRBD1; v_gene: TRBV5-1; j_gene: TRBJ1-5; abundance: .; CDR3nt: TGCGCCAGCAGCTTGGCCCCGACAGGGGCGAGCAATCAGCCCCAGCATTTT; CDR3aa: CASSLAPTGASNQPQHF
d_gene: TRBD1; v_gene: TRBV9; j_gene: TRBJ2-6; abundance: .; CDR3nt: TGTGCCAGCAGCGTAAAGAATCAGGGGGCAGCTGGGGCCAACGTCCTGACTTTC; CDR3aa: CASSVKNQGAAGANVLTF
d_gene: TRBD1; v_gene: TRBV19; j_gene: TRBJ2-5; abundance: once; CDR3nt: TGTGCCAGTAGTCCCTGGACAGGGGCAGAGACCCAGTACTTC; CDR3aa: CASSPWTGAETQYF
d_gene: .; v_gene: TRBV6-5; j_gene: TRBJ2-2; abundance: .; CDR3nt: TGTGCCAGCAGTCGACCTAGCACCGGGGAGCTGTTTTTT; CDR3aa: CASSRPSTGELFF
d_gene: TRBD1; v_gene: TRBV5-1; j_gene: TRBJ2-3; abundance: .; CDR3nt: TGCGCCAGCAGCTTGGGACAGGGGGCGGAAGATACGCAGTATTTT; CDR3aa: CASSLGQGAEDTQYF
d_gene: .; v_gene: TRBV7-2; j_gene: TRBJ2-3; abundance: .; CDR3nt: TGTGCCAGCAGCTTAGAAGGGGGTACGCAGTATTTT; CDR3aa: CASSLEGGTQYF
d_gene: .; v_gene: TRBV28; j_gene: TRBJ1-1; abundance: .; CDR3nt: TGTGCCAGCAGAAGCCAGCATACCATGAACACTGAAGCTTTCTTT; CDR3aa: CASRSQHTMNTEAFF
d_gene: TRBD2; v_gene: TRBV7-3; j_gene: TRBJ2-2; abundance: .; CDR3nt: TGTGCCAGCAGCTTAGGGGGCGTAGCGGGGAGAACCGGGGAGCTGTTTTTT; CDR3aa: CASSLGGVAGRTGELFF
d_gene: TRBD2; v_gene: TRBV5-8; j_gene: TRBJ2-1; abundance: .; CDR3nt: TGTGCCAGCAGTTCCGGACTAGCGGTCTACAATGAGCAGTTCTTC; CDR3aa: CASSSGLAVYNEQFF
d_gene: .; v_gene: TRBV6-5; j_gene: TRBJ1-4; abundance: .; CDR3nt: TGTGCCAGCAGTCGACAGCGAAGGGAAAAACTGTTTTTT; CDR3aa: CASSRQRREKLFF
d_gene: TRBD1; v_gene: TRBV30; j_gene: TRBJ2-1; abundance: few; CDR3nt: TGTGCCTGCTCCCTTGGGACAGGGTCTTACAATGAGCAGTTCTTC; CDR3aa: CACSLGTGSYNEQFF
d_gene: TRBD2; v_gene: TRBV2; j_gene: TRBJ2-5; abundance: .; CDR3nt: TGTGCCAGCAACCGGGGACTAGCGGGGACTCAAGAGACCCAGTACTTC; CDR3aa: CASNRGLAGTQETQYF
d_gene: .; v_gene: TRBV28; j_gene: TRBJ1-4; abundance: .; CDR3nt: TGTGCCAGCAGCCTCAGAAATGAAAAACTGTTTTTT; CDR3aa: CASSLRNEKLFF
d_gene: .; v_gene: TRBV15; j_gene: TRBJ1-6; abundance: .; CDR3nt: TGTGCCACCAGCAGAGATCGGGCCTCACCCCTCCACTTT; CDR3aa: CATSRDRASPLHF
d_gene: .; v_gene: TRBV4-2; j_gene: TRBJ1-3; abundance: .; CDR3nt: TGTGCCAGCAGCCGGCTGGGGCAGGGAAACACCATATATTTT; CDR3aa: CASSRLGQGNTIYF
d_gene: .; v_gene: TRBV12-3/TRBV12-4; j_gene: TRBJ1-4; abundance: .; CDR3nt: TGTGCCAGCAGGGCCGGGTCTAATGAAAAACTGTTTTTT; CDR3aa: CASRAGSNEKLFF
d_gene: .; v_gene: TRBV11-1; j_gene: TRBJ2-6; abundance: .; CDR3nt: TGTGCCAGCAGCCTGAACTCCTACTCTGGGGCCAACGTCCTGACTTTC; CDR3aa: CASSLNSYSGANVLTF
d_gene: TRBD1; v_gene: TRBV19; j_gene: TRBJ2-5; abundance: .; CDR3nt: TGTGCCAGTAGAACCAAGGGGGCCCCCCAAGAGACCCAGTACTTC; CDR3aa: CASRTKGAPQETQYF
d_gene: .; v_gene: TRBV5-1; j_gene: TRBJ1-1; abundance: few; CDR3nt: TGCGCCAGCAGCTTGGGATCATCAATTCGAAACACTGAAGCTTTCTTT; CDR3aa: CASSLGSSIRNTEAFF
d_gene: .; v_gene: TRBV2; j_gene: TRBJ1-2; abundance: .; CDR3nt: TGTGCCAGCAGTATACAAGGTTTGGATGGCTACACCTTC; CDR3aa: CASSIQGLDGYTF
d_gene: TRBD1; v_gene: TRBV18; j_gene: TRBJ2-5; abundance: once; CDR3nt: TGTGCCAGCTCACCACGACAGGGTAACCAGTACTTC; CDR3aa: CASSPRQGNQYF
d_gene: .; v_gene: TRBV6-5; j_gene: TRBJ1-5; abundance: .; CDR3nt: TGTGCCAGCAGAACAGGGACCCATCAGCCCCAGCATTTT; CDR3aa: CASRTGTHQPQHF
d_gene: .; v_gene: TRBV28; j_gene: TRBJ2-2; abundance: .; CDR3nt: TGTGCCAGCAGCCCTTGGACCGGGGAGCTGTTTTTT; CDR3aa: CASSPWTGELFF
d_gene: .; v_gene: TRBV27; j_gene: TRBJ2-1; abundance: .; CDR3nt: TGTGCCAGCAGCCCCCCGACGGCTAGCGCCCGCCGGGAGCAGTTCTTC; CDR3aa: CASSPPTASARREQFF
d_gene: TRBD1; v_gene: TRBV19; j_gene: TRBJ2-2; abundance: .; CDR3nt: TGTGCCAGTAGTACTACCGGGACAGCAAACACCGGGGAGCTGTTTTTT; CDR3aa: CASSTTGTANTGELFF
d_gene: .; v_gene: TRBV5-1; j_gene: TRBJ1-1; abundance: few; CDR3nt: TGCGCCAGCAGCTTGGGGGGGACAAAAAACACTGAAGCTTTCTTT; CDR3aa: CASSLGGTKNTEAFF
d_gene: .; v_gene: TRBV5-1; j_gene: TRBJ1-3; abundance: .; CDR3nt: TGCGCCAGCAGCTTGGGACAGAGCTCTGGAAACACCATATATTTT; CDR3aa: CASSLGQSSGNTIYF
d_gene: .; v_gene: TRBV7-7; j_gene: TRBJ2-5; abundance: .; CDR3nt: TGTGCCAGCAGCTTAAGGGCGGGGGCTGAGGAGACCCAGTACTTC; CDR3aa: CASSLRAGAEETQYF
d_gene: .; v_gene: TRBV5-1; j_gene: TRBJ2-5; abundance: .; CDR3nt: TGCGCCAGCAGCCCGCAGGGGCGGGAGACCCAGTACTTC; CDR3aa: CASSPQGRETQYF
d_gene: TRBD1; v_gene: TRBV7-9; j_gene: TRBJ2-2; abundance: .; CDR3nt: TGTGCCAGCAGCTTACGACAGGGGAACACCGGGGAGCTGTTTTTT; CDR3aa: CASSLRQGNTGELFF
d_gene: TRBD1; v_gene: TRBV5-1; j_gene: TRBJ2-1; abundance: .; CDR3nt: TGCGCCAGCAGCTTGGAGCCGGCCGGGACAGTAAACAATGAGCAGTTCTTC; CDR3aa: CASSLEPAGTVNNEQFF
d_gene: .; v_gene: TRBV28; j_gene: TRBJ1-4; abundance: .; CDR3nt: TGTGCCAGCAGTTTTCGGGGCGTCCGTGAAAAACTGTTTTTT; CDR3aa: CASSFRGVREKLFF
d_gene: .; v_gene: TRBV9; j_gene: TRBJ1-4; abundance: .; CDR3nt: TGTGCCAGCAGCCCGAGGAACGGGGGCCCCAGCGATGAAAAACTGTTTTTT; CDR3aa: CASSPRNGGPSDEKLFF